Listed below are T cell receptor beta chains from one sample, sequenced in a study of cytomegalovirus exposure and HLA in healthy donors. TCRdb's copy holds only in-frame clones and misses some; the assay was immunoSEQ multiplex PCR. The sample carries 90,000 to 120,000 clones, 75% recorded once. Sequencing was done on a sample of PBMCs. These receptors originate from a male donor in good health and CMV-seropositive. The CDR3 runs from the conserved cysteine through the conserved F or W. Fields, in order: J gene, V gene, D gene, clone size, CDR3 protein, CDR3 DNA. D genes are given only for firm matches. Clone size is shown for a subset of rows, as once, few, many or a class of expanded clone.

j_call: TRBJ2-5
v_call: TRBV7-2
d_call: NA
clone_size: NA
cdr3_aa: CASKSLGRSGAQYF
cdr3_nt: TGTGCCAGCAAATCACTTGGACGGTCGGGGGCCCAGTACTTC

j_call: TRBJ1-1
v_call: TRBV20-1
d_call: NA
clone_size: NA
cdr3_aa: CSGQGNTEAFF
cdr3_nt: TGCAGTGGGCAGGGGAACACTGAAGCTTTCTTT

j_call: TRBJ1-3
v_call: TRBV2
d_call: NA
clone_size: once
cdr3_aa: CASSDGVPGNTIYF
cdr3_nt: TGTGCCAGCAGTGACGGGGTCCCTGGAAACACCATATATTTT

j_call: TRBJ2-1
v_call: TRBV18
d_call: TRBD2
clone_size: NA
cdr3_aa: CASSPFILAGATYNEQFF
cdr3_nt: TGTGCCAGCTCACCATTTATACTAGCGGGGGCTACCTACAATGAGCAGTTCTTC

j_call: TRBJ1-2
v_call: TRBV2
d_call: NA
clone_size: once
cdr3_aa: CASSEVSKPCGYTF
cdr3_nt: TGTGCCAGCAGTGAGGTTTCCAAGCCCTGTGGCTACACCTTC

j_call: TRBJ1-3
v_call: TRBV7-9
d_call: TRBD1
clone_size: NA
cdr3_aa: CASSQNRGGNTIYF
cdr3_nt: TGTGCCAGCAGCCAAAACAGGGGTGGAAACACCATATATTTT

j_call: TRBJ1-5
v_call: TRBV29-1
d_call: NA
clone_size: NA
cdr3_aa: CSVVGQPQHF
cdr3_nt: TGCAGCGTTGTCGGTCAGCCCCAGCATTTT

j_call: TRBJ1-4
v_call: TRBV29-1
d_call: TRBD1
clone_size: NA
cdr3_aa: CSTQGVGEKLFF
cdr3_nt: TGCAGTACGCAGGGGGTAGGGGAAAAACTGTTTTTT

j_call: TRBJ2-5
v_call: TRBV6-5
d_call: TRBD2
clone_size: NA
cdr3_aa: CASSRRGDETQYF
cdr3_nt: TGTGCCAGCAGTCGACGGGGGGATGAGACCCAGTACTTC

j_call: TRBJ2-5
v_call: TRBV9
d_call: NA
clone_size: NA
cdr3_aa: CASILGVFRETQYF
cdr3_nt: TGTGCCAGCATATTAGGGGTGTTCCGGGAGACCCAGTACTTC

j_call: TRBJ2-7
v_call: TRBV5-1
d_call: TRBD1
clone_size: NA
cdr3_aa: CASRDARDRGHEQYF
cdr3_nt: TGCGCCAGCAGGGATGCCCGGGACAGGGGCCACGAGCAGTACTTC

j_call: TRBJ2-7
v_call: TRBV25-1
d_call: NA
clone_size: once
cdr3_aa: CASSDSASDPYEQYF
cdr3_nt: TGTGCCAGCAGTGATTCTGCTAGCGACCCCTACGAGCAGTACTTC

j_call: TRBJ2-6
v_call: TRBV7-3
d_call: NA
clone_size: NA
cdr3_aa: CASSPSGGANVLTF
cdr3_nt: TGTGCCAGCAGCCCCTCGGGTGGGGCCAACGTCCTGACTTTC

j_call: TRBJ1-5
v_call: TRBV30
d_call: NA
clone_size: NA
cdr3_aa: CAWSGPRGFKFSNQPQHF
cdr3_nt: TGTGCCTGGAGTGGTCCTAGGGGTTTCAAATTTAGCAATCAGCCCCAGCATTTT

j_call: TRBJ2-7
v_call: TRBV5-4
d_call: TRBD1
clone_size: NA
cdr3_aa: CASSPRTGSYEQYF
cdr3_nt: TGTGCCAGCAGCCCCCGGACAGGTTCCTACGAGCAGTACTTC

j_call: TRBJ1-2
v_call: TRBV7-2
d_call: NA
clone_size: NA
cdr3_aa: CASSLGQIYGYTF
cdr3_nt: TGTGCCAGCAGCTTAGGGCAGATCTATGGCTACACCTTC

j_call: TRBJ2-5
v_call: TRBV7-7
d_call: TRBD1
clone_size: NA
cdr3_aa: CASSLDRVGETQYF
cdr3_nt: TGTGCCAGCAGCCTCGACAGGGTAGGAGAGACCCAGTACTTC

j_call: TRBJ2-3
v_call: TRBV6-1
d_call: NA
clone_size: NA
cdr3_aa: CASAVGGLTNTQYF
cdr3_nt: TGTGCCAGCGCCGTGGGGGGGCTGACAAATACGCAGTATTTT

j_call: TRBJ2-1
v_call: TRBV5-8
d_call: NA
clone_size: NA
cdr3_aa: CASSLVGDNEQFF
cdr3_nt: TGTGCCAGCAGCTTGGTCGGGGACAATGAGCAGTTCTTC

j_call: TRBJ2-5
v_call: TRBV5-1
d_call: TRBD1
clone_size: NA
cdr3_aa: CASSFGTEETQYF
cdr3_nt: TGCGCCAGCAGCTTTGGGACAGAAGAGACCCAGTACTTC

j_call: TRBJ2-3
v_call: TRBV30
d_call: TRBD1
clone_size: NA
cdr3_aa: CAWSADRSTDTQYF
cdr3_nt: TGTGCCTGGAGTGCGGACAGGAGCACAGATACGCAGTATTTT

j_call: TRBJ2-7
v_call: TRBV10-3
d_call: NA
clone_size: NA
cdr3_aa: CAISEQGYEQYF
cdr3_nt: TGTGCCATCAGTGAACAGGGCTACGAGCAGTACTTC

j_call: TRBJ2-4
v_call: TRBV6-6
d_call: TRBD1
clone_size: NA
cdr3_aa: CASGQDRGAKNIQYF
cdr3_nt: TGTGCCAGCGGCCAGGACAGGGGGGCCAAAAACATTCAGTACTTC

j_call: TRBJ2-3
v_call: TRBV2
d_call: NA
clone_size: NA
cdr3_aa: CASSELRSLSDTQYF
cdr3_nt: TGTGCCAGCAGTGAACTTCGTTCACTTTCAGATACGCAGTATTTT

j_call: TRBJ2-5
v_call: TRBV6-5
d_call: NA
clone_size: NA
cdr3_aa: CASSYLLSDTQETQYF
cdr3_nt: TGTGCCAGCAGTTACTTACTTTCGGACACCCAAGAGACCCAGTACTTC

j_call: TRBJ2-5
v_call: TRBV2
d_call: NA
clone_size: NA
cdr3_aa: CASVVETQYF
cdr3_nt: TGTGCCAGCGTCGTGGAGACCCAGTACTTC

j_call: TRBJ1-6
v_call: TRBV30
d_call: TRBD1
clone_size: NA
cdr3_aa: CAWSVPLTGQGGSPLHF
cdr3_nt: TGTGCCTGGAGTGTACCCCTAACGGGACAGGGCGGATCACCCCTCCACTTT

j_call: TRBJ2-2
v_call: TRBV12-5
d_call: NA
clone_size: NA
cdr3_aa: CASGSPPGTNTGELFF
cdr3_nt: TGTGCTAGTGGTTCTCCCCCCGGGACGAACACCGGGGAGCTGTTTTTT

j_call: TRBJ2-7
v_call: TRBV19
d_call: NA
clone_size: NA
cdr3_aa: CASSWAGGVGSYEQYF
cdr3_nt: TGTGCCAGTAGTTGGGCCGGCGGGGTGGGCTCCTACGAGCAGTACTTC

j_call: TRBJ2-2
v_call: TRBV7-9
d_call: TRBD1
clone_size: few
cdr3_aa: CASSLAGTETTGELFF
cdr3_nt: TGTGCCAGCAGCTTAGCGGGGACAGAAACTACCGGGGAGCTGTTTTTT

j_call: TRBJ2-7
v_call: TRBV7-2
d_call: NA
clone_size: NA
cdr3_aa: CASSPTPGAHYEQYF
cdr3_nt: TGTGCCAGCAGCCCAACCCCGGGTGCCCACTACGAGCAGTACTTC

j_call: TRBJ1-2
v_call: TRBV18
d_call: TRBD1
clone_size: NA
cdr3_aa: CASSPEGQGAHGYTF
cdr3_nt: TGTGCCAGCTCACCGGAGGGGCAGGGGGCGCATGGCTACACCTTC

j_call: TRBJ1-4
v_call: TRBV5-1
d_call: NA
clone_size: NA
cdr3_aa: CASSLQAAGNEKLFF
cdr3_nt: TGCGCCAGCAGCTTGCAGGCTGCCGGTAATGAAAAACTGTTTTTT

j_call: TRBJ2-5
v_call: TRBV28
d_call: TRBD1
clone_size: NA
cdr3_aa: CATSTGQTFQETQYF
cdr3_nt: TGTGCCACCTCGACGGGACAGACCTTCCAAGAGACCCAGTACTTC

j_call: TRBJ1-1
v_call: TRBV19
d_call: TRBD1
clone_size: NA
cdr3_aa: CASTEGTGGTTEAFF
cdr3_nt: TGTGCCAGTACCGAGGGGACAGGGGGCACCACTGAAGCTTTCTTT

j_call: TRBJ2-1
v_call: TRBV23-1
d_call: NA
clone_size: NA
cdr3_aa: CASSQKLKQFF
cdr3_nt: TGCGCCAGCAGTCAAAAGCTGAAGCAGTTCTTC

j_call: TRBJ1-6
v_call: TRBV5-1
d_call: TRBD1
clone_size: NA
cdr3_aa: CASSKTGTGNSPLHF
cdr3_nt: TGCGCCAGCAGCAAGACCGGGACAGGGAATTCACCCCTCCACTTT

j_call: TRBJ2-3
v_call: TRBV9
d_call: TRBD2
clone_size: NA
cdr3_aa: CASQTSGGDTQYF
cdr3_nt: TGTGCCAGCCAGACTAGCGGGGGGGATACGCAGTATTTT

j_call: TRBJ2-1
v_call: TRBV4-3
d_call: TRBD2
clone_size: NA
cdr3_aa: CASSHGSGGGEQFF
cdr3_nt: TGCGCCAGCAGCCATGGTTCCGGGGGGGGTGAGCAGTTCTTC

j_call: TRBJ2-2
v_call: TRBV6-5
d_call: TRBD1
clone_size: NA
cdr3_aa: CASSYGTANTGELFF
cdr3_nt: TGTGCCAGCAGTTACGGGACAGCGAACACCGGGGAGCTGTTTTTT

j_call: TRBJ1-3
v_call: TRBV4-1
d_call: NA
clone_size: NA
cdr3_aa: CASSQDRFSGNTIYF
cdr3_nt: TGCGCCAGCAGCCAAGACAGATTCTCTGGAAACACCATATATTTT

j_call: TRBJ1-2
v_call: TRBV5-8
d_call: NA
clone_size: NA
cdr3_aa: CASSFSGYTF
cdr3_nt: TGTGCCAGCAGCTTCTCCGGCTACACCTTC

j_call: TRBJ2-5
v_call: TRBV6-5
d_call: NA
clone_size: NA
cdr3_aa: CASSLQPQGRETQYF
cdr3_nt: TGTGCCAGCAGTCTTCAGCCACAGGGGAGGGAGACCCAGTACTTC

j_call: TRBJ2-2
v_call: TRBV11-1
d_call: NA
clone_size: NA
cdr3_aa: CASSWGQNTGELFF
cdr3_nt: TGTGCCAGCAGCTGGGGACAGAACACCGGGGAGCTGTTTTTT

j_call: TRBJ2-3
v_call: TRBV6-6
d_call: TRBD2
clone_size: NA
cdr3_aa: CASAGGPNTQYF
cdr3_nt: TGTGCCAGCGCGGGGGGCCCGAATACGCAGTATTTT

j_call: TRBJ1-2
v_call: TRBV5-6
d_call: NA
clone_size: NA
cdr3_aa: CASSSLNYGYTF
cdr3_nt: TGTGCCAGCAGCTCACTTAACTATGGCTACACCTTC

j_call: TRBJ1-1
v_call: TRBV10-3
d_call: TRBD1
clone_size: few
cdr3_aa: CAISDRGRTEAFF
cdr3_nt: TGTGCCATCTCGGACAGGGGTCGGACTGAAGCTTTCTTT

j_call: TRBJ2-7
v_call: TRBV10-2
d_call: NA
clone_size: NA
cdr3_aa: CASGSGSFYEQYF
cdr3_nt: TGCGCCAGCGGGTCGGGGTCATTCTACGAGCAGTACTTC

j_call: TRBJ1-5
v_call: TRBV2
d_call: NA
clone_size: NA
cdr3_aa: CAVRDTYSNQPQHF
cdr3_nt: TGTGCCGTCCGGGACACTTATAGCAATCAGCCCCAGCATTTT

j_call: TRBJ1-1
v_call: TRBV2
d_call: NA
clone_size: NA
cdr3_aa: CASSVSGRTEAFF
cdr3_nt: TGTGCCAGCAGTGTCTCTGGGAGGACTGAAGCTTTCTTT

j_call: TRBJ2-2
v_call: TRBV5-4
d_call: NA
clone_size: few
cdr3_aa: CASSFPGDTGELFF
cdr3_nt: TGTGCCAGCAGCTTTCCAGGGGACACCGGGGAGCTGTTTTTT

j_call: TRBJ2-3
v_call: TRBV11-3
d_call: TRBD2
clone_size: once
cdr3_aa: CASSLASGVETDTQYF
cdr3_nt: TGTGCCAGCAGCTTAGCTAGCGGGGTCGAGACAGATACGCAGTATTTT

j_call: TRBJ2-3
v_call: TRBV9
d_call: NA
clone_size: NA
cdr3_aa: CASSYGPGGTDTQYF
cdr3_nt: TGTGCCAGCAGCTATGGACCGGGGGGCACAGATACGCAGTATTTT

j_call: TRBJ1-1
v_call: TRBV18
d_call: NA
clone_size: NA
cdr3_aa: CASSPDRHGFEAFF
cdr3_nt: TGTGCCAGCTCACCAGATCGACATGGTTTTGAAGCTTTCTTT

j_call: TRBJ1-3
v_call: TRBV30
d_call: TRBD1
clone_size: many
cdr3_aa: CAWSVLRTGEFVAGNTIYF
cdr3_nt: TGTGCCTGGAGTGTACTTAGGACAGGGGAATTCGTAGCTGGAAACACCATATATTTT

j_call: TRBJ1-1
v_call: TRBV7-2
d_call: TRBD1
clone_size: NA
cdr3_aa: CASSSQGRRTEAFF
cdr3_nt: TGTGCCAGCAGCTCACAGGGGAGGAGGACTGAAGCTTTCTTT

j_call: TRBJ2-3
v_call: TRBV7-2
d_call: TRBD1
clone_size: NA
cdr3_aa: CASSPPRTGGIDTQYF
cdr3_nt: TGTGCCAGCAGCCCTCCTCGGACAGGGGGCATAGATACGCAGTATTTT

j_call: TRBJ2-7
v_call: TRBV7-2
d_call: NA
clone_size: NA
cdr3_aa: CASSLQSSYEQYF
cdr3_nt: TGTGCCAGCAGCTTACAGTCGTCCTACGAGCAGTACTTC

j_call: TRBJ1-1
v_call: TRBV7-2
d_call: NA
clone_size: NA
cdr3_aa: CASSPQLNTEAFF
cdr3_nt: TGTGCCAGCAGCCCACAACTGAACACTGAAGCTTTCTTT